This T cell receptor (beta chain) was recovered during a study of Ad26.COV2.S vaccination and SARS-CoV-2 variants. Looking at the study overall: Vaccine-arm donor from the placebo-controlled COV1001 Ad26.COV2.S trial. Study conclusions and caveats: Assessments of TCR breadth and depth may have underestimated the total T cell responses. Whether participants received vaccine or placebo, their non-spike TCR breadth was similar.

After removal of 4 bases from V and 10 bases from J, the junction contained 6 bases not matched to a gene. From germline, CDR1 is SGHTS and CDR2 YDEGEE. The length of the CDR3 is 14 residues. Only in-frame clones appear in the TCRdb table, and some are missing; sequencing was by immunoSEQ multiplex PCR. The sample carries fewer than 400,000 clones, 70% to 90% recorded once. Stated treatment: around 19 received Ad26.COV2.S at low or high dose, single or two shots; several received placebo; per-sample allocation not given. After the first vaccine or placebo injection, samples were drawn on day 63. This clone has a single count. The antigen is not known.

This specimen was peripheral blood, taken in a trial of Ad26.COV2.S vaccine versus placebo. The rearrangement uses TRBV5-8 and TRBJ2-1; 12 nucleotides match TRBD2. This receptor was obtained from a person aged 18-60 years who received the Ad26.COV2.S COVID-19 vaccine or a placebo. CDR3 sequence (DNA): TGTGCCAGCAGCCGACTAGCGGGGGTGGGAGAGCAGTTCTTC. Encoded protein: CASSRLAGVGEQFF.